Sequencing of this TCR beta chain was carried out in a study of T cells in Graves' hyperthyroidism and ophthalmopathy. This clonotype was counted at least ten times. V shed 5 bases and J shed 5 bases, with 10 bases lying between them. The CDR3 runs 12 residues. Germline CDR1 is MNHEY and CDR2 is SVGEGT. Amplification of TCR beta CDR3 regions was performed using RNA transcripts as template. TCR CDR3 regions were first amplified by RT-PCR with HTBI primers. Using its own MiXCR run on the multiplex PCR reads, TCRdb lists one record per CDR3 protein. The sample has 200,000 to 250,000 distinct CDR3 sequences, roughly 17% seen once; the top ten hold around 50%.

The chain is built from TRBV6-2 or TRBV6-3 and TRBJ2-7; D assignment may be TRBD1 or TRBD2 (5 bases each). This receptor was obtained from a man aged 50 to 60 with Graves' hyperthyroidism. Sequenced sample: blood. The CDR3 DNA follows: TGTGCCAGCAGTCGGGGCACAGACGAGCAGTACTTC. Protein: CASSRGTDEQYF.